Each of the 28 T cell receptor beta chains below was sequenced from the same sample in a study of beta chain features in type 1 diabetes. Every bit of the isolated RNA underwent reverse transcription, so sequencing read expressed TCRB transcripts. Clones were sequenced by immunoSEQ multiplex PCR, and TCRdb holds only the in-frame ones, with some missing. This sample has under 250,000 clones, with roughly 15% found just once. Specimen: naive CD4+ T cells from blood. The receptor source for this set is a woman aged 35 to 49 in good health.

This clone was recorded a few times. The chain joins TRBV9 to TRBJ2-1; 11 positions match TRBD2. V lost 0 bases and J lost 8; bases outside the gene matches: 4. Looked up from germline, CDR1 is SGDLS and CDR2 is YYNGEE. The length of the CDR3 is 15 residues. In DNA form, the CDR3 reads TGTGCCAGCAGCGTAGAAATAGCGGGGGGGGATGAGCAGTTCTTC. Encoded protein: CASSVEIAGGDEQFF.

J is TRBJ2-5 and V is TRBV7-9; perhaps TRBD2 as D (5 bases). This CDR3 has 16 amino acids. Germline CDR1 reads SEHNR; CDR2 reads FQNEAQ (reference sequence). Trimming stripped 1 base from V and 3 bases from J, with 15 bases between. The CDR3 is CASSLGTRDFKETQYF. In DNA form, the CDR3 reads TGTGCCAGCAGCTTAGGTACGAGGGATTTCAAAGAGACCCAGTACTTC.

V is TRBV9 and J is TRBJ2-1, with 9 nucleotides matching TRBD2. With 2 bases clipped from V and 6 bases from J, the junction kept 6 bases outside the gene matches. From germline, CDR1 is SGDLS and CDR2 YYNGEE. This CDR3 is built from 15 residues. CDR3 region: CASSVLAGYVNEQFF. DNA of the CDR3: TGTGCCAGCAGCGTCCTAGCGGGGTATGTCAATGAGCAGTTCTTC.

Only a few counts were recorded for this clone. J is TRBJ1-5 and V is TRBV19, with D perhaps matching TRBD1 (5 bases). The CDR3 length is 12 residues. From germline, CDR1 is LNHDA and CDR2 SQIVND (reference sequence). Trimming stripped 8 bases from V and 7 bases from J, with 12 bases between. The CDR3 sequence: CASLRVGQPQHF. Written as DNA, the CDR3 is TGTGCCAGTCTCAGGGTCGGGCAGCCCCAGCATTTT.

This clone was detected only a few times. The genes are TRBV28 and TRBJ1-1; 9 bases fit TRBD1. CDR1 is MDHEN and CDR2 is SYDVKM in the germline V gene. Trimming at V came to 3 bases and at J to 4 bases, leaving 6 bases not matched to a gene. The CDR3 contains 15 residues. The CDR3 loop is CASSFGDRESTEAFF. The CDR3 DNA reads TGTGCCAGCAGTTTTGGGGACAGGGAAAGCACTGAAGCTTTCTTT.

This clone was counted only a few times. CDR3 coding DNA: TGTGCCAGCAGTGAATCCCGGACTGAATCGCAAGCGCAGTATTTT. The encoded protein is CASSESRTESQAQYF. V gene TRBV25-1 combines with J gene TRBJ2-3, with a weak D call TRBD2 (5 bases). Germline CDR1 and CDR2: MGHDK and SYGVNS. The V and J ends lost 1 base and 10 bases respectively, with 18 bases between them. CDR3 length: 15 amino acids.

This clone showed up just a few times. The J gene is TRBJ2-3, the V gene TRBV7-9; D possibly corresponds to TRBD2 (6 bases). Trimming pared 2 bases from V and 2 bases from J, leaving 14 bases between. The CDR3 sequence is 16 residues long. From germline, CDR1 is SEHNR and CDR2 FQNEAQ (reference sequence). DNA for the CDR3: TGTGCCAGCAGCTTATATGTACTAGCCTCCACAGATACGCAGTATTTT. The encoded protein is CASSLYVLASTDTQYF.

The chain's CDR3 is CASSPGTAQETQYF. The CDR3 nucleotides are TGCGCCAGCAGCCCCGGGACAGCCCAAGAGACCCAGTACTTC. V usage is TRBV5-1 and J usage is TRBJ2-5, with 7 bases lining up with TRBD1. V gave up 4 bases and J gave up 1 base; unmatched junction bases: 4. This CDR3 spans 14 amino acids. Germline CDR1 is SGHRS and CDR2 is YFSETQ.

The chain carries TRBV2 and TRBJ2-7, with D maybe TRBD1 (5 bases). The CDR3 spans 12 residues. The V end was cut by 7 bases, the J end by 9 bases, with 16 bases between. The germline gives CDR1 SNHLY, CDR2 FYNNEI. The CDR3 here is CASNPQGFGQYF. The CDR3 DNA reads TGTGCCAGCAACCCGCAGGGTTTTGGGCAGTACTTC.

Only a few counts were recorded for this clone. The rearrangement joins TRBV18 to TRBJ2-3, with D perhaps matching TRBD2 (5 bases). V lost 2 bases to trimming and J lost 3 bases, with 12 bases between them. This CDR3 is 15 amino acids long. Germline V lookup: CDR1 KGHSH, CDR2 LQKENI. CDR3 sequence reads: CASSPSPGGTDTQYF. CDR3 nucleotide sequence: TGTGCCAGCTCACCATCCCCGGGCGGGACAGATACGCAGTATTTT.

The table lists this clone with a few counts. The rearrangement uses TRBV15 and TRBJ2-2; 7 nucleotides match TRBD1. Germline loops: CDR1 LNHNV, CDR2 YYDKDF (reference sequence). After removal of 8 bases from V and 5 bases from J, the junction contained 5 bases not matched to a gene. CDR3 length equals 13 residues. The CDR3 reads CATSTGDTGELFF. The CDR3 DNA is TGTGCCACCTCCACAGGGGATACCGGGGAGCTGTTTTTT. Combining the CDR3 with reference TRBV15 and TRBJ2-2 gives the whole variable domain DAMVIQNPRYQVTQFGKPVTLSCSQTLNHNVMYWYQQKSSQAPKLLFHYYDKDFNNEADTPDNFQSRRPNTSFCFLDIRSPGLGDTAMYLCATSTGDTGELFFGEGSRLTVL.

This clone has only a few counts. The rearrangement joins TRBV11-2 to TRBJ2-3; tentatively, D is TRBD1 (6 bases). The germline V gene has CDR1 SGHAT and CDR2 FQNNGV. The V and J ends lost 3 bases and 1 base respectively, with 14 bases between them. The CDR3 spans 16 residues. The CDR3 is CASSLYETGRTDTQYF. The DNA of the CDR3 is TGTGCCAGCAGCTTGTATGAGACAGGCCGCACAGATACGCAGTATTTT.

This clone was counted between two and nine times. The V and J genes are TRBV29-1 and TRBJ1-5, with D tentatively TRBD1 (5 bases). The germline gives CDR1 SQVTM, CDR2 ANQGSEA. This CDR3 is 16 amino acids long. Between the trimmed V and J ends, which lost 5 bases and 2 bases, there was a span of 19 bases. The CDR3: CSVSGGSEGGNQPQHF. The DNA of the CDR3 is TGCAGCGTTTCCGGGGGGTCTGAGGGTGGCAATCAGCCCCAGCATTTT.

In this sample, this clone turned up a few times. V is TRBV5-1 and J is TRBJ2-3; D might be TRBD1 (5 bases). CDR1 SGHRS and CDR2 YFSETQ come from the germline V gene. The CDR3 covers 14 residues. Trimming cost V 2 bases and J 5 bases, with 12 bases left between them. The CDR3, as DNA: TGCGCCAGCAGCTTTGGGTCAGGGAAAGATACGCAGTATTTT. Protein sequence: CASSFGSGKDTQYF.

The V gene is TRBV19, the J gene TRBJ1-2; D unclear. V was pared by 7 bases and J by 0 bases, with 15 bases between. The CDR3 spans 15 residues. Looked up from germline, CDR1 is LNHDA and CDR2 is SQIVND (reference sequence). In DNA form, the CDR3 reads TGTGCCAGTATTTCGGAATGGGCCTCTAACTATGGCTACACCTTC. Its protein product is CASISEWASNYGYTF.

This clone was counted a few times. The V call is TRBV6-1, the J call TRBJ2-1; 11 bases are a match to TRBD1. This CDR3 spans 15 amino acids. J was trimmed by 8 bases and V by 6 bases; bases with no gene match: 9. From germline, CDR1 is MNHNS and CDR2 SASEGT. CDR3 DNA sequence: TGTGCCAGCAGCGCCCGGACAGGGGGCGGAGATGAGCAGTTCTTC. Encoded protein: CASSARTGGGDEQFF.

This clone turned up a few times. J is TRBJ1-5 and V is TRBV7-2; maybe TRBD1 (6 bases). From germline, CDR1 is SGHTA and CDR2 FQGNSA. Trimming pared 5 bases from V and 6 bases from J, leaving 11 bases between. The CDR3 consists of 13 residues. The DNA for the CDR3 is TGTGCCAGCAGCCCTCCAGGGGCTCAGCCCCAGCATTTT. Translation: CASSPPGAQPQHF.

This clone was seen a few times. The chain has TRBV19 and TRBJ2-7; 8 bases fit TRBD2. Unmatched junction bases numbered 7, after V lost 5 bases and J lost 1 base. The CDR3 has 15 amino acids. The germline gives CDR1 LNHDA, CDR2 SQIVND (reference sequence). The CDR3, as DNA: TGTGCCAGTAGTCGGGGGGGGGCTGGTTCCTACGAGCAGTACTTC. Protein product: CASSRGGAGSYEQYF.

This clone was observed a few times. The V call is TRBV28, the J call TRBJ1-4; D ambiguous. CDR1 MDHEN and CDR2 SYDVKM come from the germline V gene. The germline V and J ends were trimmed by 6 bases and 5 bases, with 10 bases remaining between them. The CDR3 sequence is 13 residues long. The chain's CDR3 is CASRQRVNEKLFF. CDR3 sequence (DNA): TGTGCCAGCAGGCAACGGGTGAATGAAAAACTGTTTTTT.

This chain joins TRBV2 and TRBJ2-1; tentative D call: TRBD2 (6 bases). CDR1 and CDR2 from the germline V gene are SNHLY and FYNNEI. The CDR3 length is 16 residues. V was pared by 0 bases and J by 4 bases, with 13 bases between. The CDR3 region is CASSEAPGGEYNEQFF. DNA of the CDR3: TGTGCCAGCAGTGAAGCCCCGGGCGGGGAATACAATGAGCAGTTCTTC.

The rearrangement links TRBV7-9 to TRBJ1-1; the match to TRBD1 covers 12 bases. Per germline, CDR1 SEHNR and CDR2 FQNEAQ (reference sequence). The CDR3 consists of 16 residues. V trimming: 5 bases; J trimming: 5 bases; junction bases outside the gene matches: 9. CDR3 nucleotides: TGTGCCAGCAGCCCCGGGACAGGGGGCGCGAGGACTGAAGCTTTCTTT. It encodes CASSPGTGGARTEAFF.

The CDR3 nucleotides are TGTGCCAGCAGTTTCCGCTCTGGAAACACCATATATTTT. Translated: CASSFRSGNTIYF. The chain employs TRBV27 and TRBJ1-3; the D is unclear. Trimming shortened V by 3 bases and J by 0 bases, and 3 bases separated the two germline ends. Germline lookup yields CDR1 MNHEY and CDR2 SMNVEV (reference sequence). The CDR3 runs 13 residues.

This clone has more than one count but fewer than ten. The chain links TRBV7-9 to TRBJ1-2; 7 bases fit TRBD1. V shed 7 bases, J shed 4 bases, and the junction held 6 bases outside the gene matches. The CDR3 extends over 13 amino acids. Germline V gene lookup returns CDR1 SEHNR and CDR2 FQNEAQ (reference sequence). CDR3 sequence reads: CASTIGQAYGYTF. The CDR3 DNA reads as TGTGCCAGCACCATCGGACAGGCCTATGGCTACACCTTC.

As regards this clone: An end of the junction differs from the germline gene, which may be a read error. The chain has TRBV5-6 and TRBJ1-4; D is undetermined. CDR3 length equals 12 residues. CDR1 is SGHDT and CDR2 is YYEEEE in the germline V gene. In DNA, the CDR3 is TGTGCCAGCAGCTTGGGGTTAGAAAGACTGTTTTTT. Translated, it gives CASSLGLERLFF.

The genes are TRBV2 and TRBJ2-5; weak D call: TRBD1 (7 bases). CDR1 and CDR2 (germline): SNHLY, FYNNEI. There are 15 residues in the CDR3. Trimming removed 6 bases at V and 5 bases at J, with 19 bases between. For the CDR3, the DNA is TGTGCCAGCAGGTTACTGACAGGGAGCGGGGAGACCCAGTACTTC. Translation: CASRLLTGSGETQYF.

The rearrangement links TRBV9 to TRBJ1-5; the D gene is possibly TRBD1 (5 bases). The CDR3 extends over 17 amino acids. CDR1 is SGDLS and CDR2 is YYNGEE in the germline V gene. Trimming shortened V by 0 bases and J by 3 bases, and 16 bases separated the two germline ends. CDR3: CASSVVGGKGVNQPQHF. Here the CDR3 DNA reads TGTGCCAGCAGCGTAGTCGGTGGGAAAGGGGTCAATCAGCCCCAGCATTTT.

J is TRBJ2-5 and V is TRBV5-4; unclear D gene. Trimming pared 0 bases from V and 2 bases from J, leaving 5 bases between. The V gene's germline CDR1 is SGHNT and CDR2 YYREEE (reference sequence). This CDR3 spans 13 amino acids. The CDR3 coding sequence is TGTGCCAGCAGCTTGGGGCCGCAAGAGACCCAGTACTTC. It yields the protein CASSLGPQETQYF. Supplemented by reference TRBV5-4 and TRBJ2-5, the full variable domain reads ETGVTQSPTHLIKTRGQQVTLRCSSQSGHNTVSWYQQALGQGPQFIFQYYREEENGRGNFPPRFSGLQFPNYSSELNVNALELDDSALYLCASSLGPQETQYFGPGTRLLVL.

Only a few counts were recorded for this clone. The chain employs TRBV19 and TRBJ2-1; TRBD1 agrees at 7 bases. Germline lookup yields CDR1 LNHDA and CDR2 SQIVND (reference sequence). V gave up 4 bases and J gave up 4 bases; unmatched junction bases: 10. The CDR3 loop spans 16 amino acids. The CDR3 nucleotides read TGTGCCAGTAGTAAGAACCGGGACAGAGGATACAATGAGCAGTTCTTC. This gives the protein CASSKNRDRGYNEQFF.